Listed below are T cell receptor beta chains from one sample, sequenced in a study of shared clonotypes between healthy human individuals. The assay was immunoSEQ multiplex PCR, and TCRdb's table has in-frame clones only and misses some. The top ten hold over 10% of the sample, which has some 510,000 clones, 79% seen once. Sequencing used PBMCs. Source of these receptors: a woman between 40 and 50 years old in good health. Some clones in this sample may be carry-over from other donors' samples. Both conserved end residues are part of each CDR3. The order of the fields is D gene, J gene, clone size, V gene, CDR3 length, CDR3 protein, CDR3 DNA. The D gene is left open where the match is weak. Part of the rows lack a size; the others show once, few, many or a class for expanded clones.

>TRBD2|TRBJ2-3|.|TRBV7-8|15
CASSFELAATDTQYF
TGTGCCAGCAGCTTTGAACTAGCGGCCACAGATACGCAGTATTTT
>TRBD2|TRBJ2-7|.|TRBV4-2|16
CASSQAGTSGIYEQYF
TGTGCCAGCAGCCAAGCAGGGACTAGCGGGATCTACGAGCAGTACTTC
>.|TRBJ2-1|.|TRBV29-1|12
CSGYWRNNEQFF
TGCAGCGGTTACTGGAGAAACAATGAGCAGTTCTTC
>.|TRBJ2-7|.|TRBV6-5|14
CASSSTTGLDEQYF
TGTGCCAGCAGTTCCACCACCGGTTTGGACGAGCAGTACTTC
>TRBD2|TRBJ2-7|.|TRBV7-2|13
CASSTSGRYEQYF
TGTGCCAGCAGCACTAGCGGTCGCTACGAGCAGTACTTC
>.|TRBJ1-1|.|TRBV5-1|14
CASSLDGGGTEAFF
TGCGCCAGCAGCTTGGACGGAGGAGGGACTGAAGCTTTCTTT
>.|TRBJ1-5|.|TRBV5-8|13
CASSLQGVQPQHF
TGTGCCAGCAGCTTACAGGGTGTTCAGCCCCAGCATTTT
>.|TRBJ1-1|.|TRBV28|14
CASQGPGGNTEAFF
TGTGCCAGCCAGGGGCCTGGGGGGAACACTGAAGCTTTCTTT
>.|TRBJ2-2|.|TRBV7-7|16
CASTPGGGRDTGELFF
TGTGCCAGCACCCCGGGTGGGGGGCGCGACACCGGGGAGCTGTTTTTT
>.|TRBJ2-1|.|TRBV19|17
CASSMAAGAPPYNEQFF
TGTGCCAGTAGTATGGCAGCAGGGGCCCCACCCTACAATGAGCAGTTCTTC
>TRBD1|TRBJ2-7|.|TRBV18|14
CASSLDREIYEQYF
TGTGCCAGCTCACTAGACAGGGAAATCTACGAGCAGTACTTC
>.|TRBJ2-7|.|TRBV18|11
CASSRDYEQYF
TGTGCCAGCTCAAGAGACTACGAGCAGTACTTC
>.|TRBJ2-5|.|TRBV28|15
CASRGTTSVAETQYF
TGTGCCAGCAGAGGAACCACGTCGGTTGCAGAGACCCAGTACTTC
>TRBD1|TRBJ1-1|many|TRBV29-1|13
CSAGQGGETEAFF
TGCAGCGCCGGACAGGGAGGTGAGACTGAAGCTTTCTTT
>TRBD2|TRBJ2-1|.|TRBV7-2|15
CASSLRRLAGGPQFF
TGTGCCAGCAGCTTAAGGCGACTAGCGGGAGGGCCGCAGTTCTTC
>.|TRBJ1-5|.|TRBV19|14
CASSQGQPGQPQHF
TGTGCCAGTAGTCAGGGGCAGCCAGGTCAGCCCCAGCATTTT
>TRBD2|TRBJ2-1|few|TRBV30|14
CAWNLAGVGGEQFF
TGTGCCTGGAACCTAGCGGGAGTAGGGGGTGAGCAGTTCTTC
>.|TRBJ2-1|.|TRBV7-2|15
CASSLGRGNYNEQFF
TGTGCCAGCAGCTTAGGGCGCGGGAACTACAATGAGCAGTTCTTC
>TRBD2|TRBJ2-5|once|TRBV11-3|15
CASSQRGLAEETQYF
TGTGCCAGCAGCCAAAGGGGACTAGCGGAAGAGACCCAGTACTTC
>.|TRBJ2-3|.|TRBV10-3|12
CAIRGATDTQYF
TGTGCCATCCGGGGGGCAACAGATACGCAGTATTTT
>.|TRBJ1-1|many|TRBV28|12
CASSLTPKRAFF
TGTGCCAGCAGTTTGACCCCAAAGCGAGCTTTCTTT
>TRBD1|TRBJ1-3|.|TRBV28|19
CASSAPTPRTGYSGNTIYF
TGTGCCAGCAGTGCCCCAACTCCACGGACAGGGTACTCTGGAAACACCATATATTTT
>.|TRBJ1-2|few|TRBV19|16
CASSKGTAIRGYGYTF
TGTGCCAGCAGTAAGGGGACGGCAATTCGCGGCTATGGCTACACCTTC
>TRBD1|TRBJ1-2|.|TRBV27|16
CASSMNGQGGVYGYTF
TGTGCCAGCAGTATGAATGGACAGGGTGGGGTCTATGGCTACACCTTC
>.|TRBJ2-1|.|TRBV6-5|15
CASSSRRTDYNEQFF
TGTGCCAGCAGTTCTAGGAGGACCGACTACAATGAGCAGTTCTTC
>.|TRBJ2-7|.|TRBV7-6|16
CASSLDGVGGLREQYF
TGTGCCAGCAGCTTAGATGGTGTGGGCGGCCTACGCGAGCAGTACTTC
>TRBD1|TRBJ1-1|.|TRBV6-5|12
CASTQGTEKAFF
TGTGCCAGCACCCAGGGGACAGAAAAAGCTTTCTTT
>.|TRBJ1-2|.|TRBV6-6|14
CASRSGKGPYGYTF
TGTGCCAGCAGGAGTGGAAAGGGCCCGTATGGCTACACCTTC
>TRBD1|TRBJ1-6|.|TRBV7-2|16
CASSPRTTGGVSPLHF
TGTGCCAGCAGCCCCCGGACGACAGGGGGCGTCTCACCCCTCCACTTT
>.|TRBJ2-3|.|TRBV29-1|13
CSVEKGIIDTQYF
TGCAGCGTTGAGAAGGGGATTATAGATACGCAGTATTTT
>.|TRBJ2-7|.|TRBV6-1|15
CASSEAGTETYEQYF
TGTGCCAGCAGTGAAGCCGGAACCGAGACCTACGAGCAGTACTTC
>.|TRBJ2-7|.|TRBV27|14
CASSLRPGPYEQYF
TGTGCCAGCAGTTTACGTCCTGGCCCCTACGAGCAGTACTTC
>TRBD2|TRBJ2-3|.|TRBV5-6|17
CASSPLLAGVGTDTQYF
TGTGCCAGCAGCCCCCTACTAGCGGGAGTGGGCACAGATACGCAGTATTTT
>.|TRBJ2-1|.|TRBV11-2|14
CASSLEDSYNEQFF
TGTGCCAGCAGCTTAGAGGACAGCTACAATGAGCAGTTCTTC
>.|TRBJ2-7|.|TRBV30|15
CAWSPTRGRLYEQYF
TGTGCCTGGAGTCCGACCAGGGGCAGGCTCTACGAGCAGTACTTC
>TRBD2|TRBJ2-2|.|TRBV5-1|16
CASSFGGRAVSGELFF
TGCGCCAGCAGCTTTGGCGGGAGGGCCGTCTCCGGGGAGCTGTTTTTT
>TRBD1|TRBJ1-4|few|TRBV11-2|17
CASSLQRQGASNEKLFF
TGTGCCAGCAGCTTACAAAGACAGGGGGCGTCTAATGAAAAACTGTTTTTT
>.|TRBJ1-3|once|TRBV12-5|18
CASGLIGKGSLSGNTIYF
TGTGCTAGTGGTTTGATCGGGAAGGGCAGCCTCTCTGGAAACACCATATATTTT
>.|TRBJ2-7|.|TRBV27|15
CASSPLRDSLYEQYF
TGTGCCAGCTCCCCCCTCCGTGACAGCCTCTACGAGCAGTACTTC
>.|TRBJ1-5|.|TRBV4-2|15
CASSQLQGSNQPQHF
TGTGCCAGCAGCCAACTACAGGGATCAAATCAGCCCCAGCATTTT
>.|TRBJ1-2|.|TRBV21-1|14
CASSSRDIRYGYTF
TGTGCCAGCAGCAGCCGGGACATTCGCTATGGCTACACCTTC
>TRBD2|TRBJ2-7|.|TRBV4-2|16
CASSQGISGITYEQYF
TGTGCCAGCAGCCAAGGAATTAGCGGGATTACCTACGAGCAGTACTTC
>.|TRBJ2-5|.|TRBV18|14
CASSPESPGETQYF
TGTGCCAGCTCACCAGAGTCGCCCGGGGAGACCCAGTACTTC
>.|TRBJ1-4|few|TRBV9|13
CASSAPGASGLFF
TGTGCCAGCAGCGCCCCAGGGGCCAGCGGGCTGTTTTTT
>.|TRBJ2-7|.|TRBV7-9|12
CASSFSGGEQYF
TGTGCCAGCAGCTTCTCTGGGGGCGAGCAGTACTTC
>TRBD2|TRBJ2-2|.|TRBV7-7|15
CASSPLAGGTGELFF
TGTGCTAGCAGCCCGCTAGCGGGAGGTACCGGGGAGCTGTTTTTT
>.|TRBJ1-6|.|TRBV6-5|13
CASSLSYNSPLHF
TGTGCCAGCAGTTTAAGCTATAATTCACCCCTCCACTTT
>TRBD1|TRBJ2-7|once|TRBV28|18
CASSSSADGTGGIDEQYF
TGTGCCAGCAGCTCTTCCGCTGACGGGACAGGGGGAATCGACGAGCAGTACTTC
>TRBD1|TRBJ2-1|.|TRBV6-1|14
CASSVTGQDNEQFF
TGTGCCAGCAGTGTTACGGGACAGGACAATGAGCAGTTCTTC
>.|TRBJ1-5|.|TRBV7-2|15
CASSLPTNSNQPQHF
TGTGCCAGCAGCCTACCGACGAATAGCAATCAGCCCCAGCATTTT
>TRBD2|TRBJ2-5|.|TRBV5-1|15
CASSLGSGGQETQYF
TGCGCCAGCAGCTTGGGAAGCGGGGGACAAGAGACCCAGTACTTC
>TRBD2|TRBJ2-7|.|TRBV4-1|17
CASSQVGTSGTSYEQYF
TGCGCCAGCAGCCAAGTAGGGACTAGCGGAACCTCCTACGAGCAGTACTTC
>TRBD1|TRBJ1-4|few|TRBV7-8|15
CASSLEGAGREKLFF
TGTGCCAGCAGCTTAGAGGGGGCTGGTAGAGAAAAACTGTTTTTT